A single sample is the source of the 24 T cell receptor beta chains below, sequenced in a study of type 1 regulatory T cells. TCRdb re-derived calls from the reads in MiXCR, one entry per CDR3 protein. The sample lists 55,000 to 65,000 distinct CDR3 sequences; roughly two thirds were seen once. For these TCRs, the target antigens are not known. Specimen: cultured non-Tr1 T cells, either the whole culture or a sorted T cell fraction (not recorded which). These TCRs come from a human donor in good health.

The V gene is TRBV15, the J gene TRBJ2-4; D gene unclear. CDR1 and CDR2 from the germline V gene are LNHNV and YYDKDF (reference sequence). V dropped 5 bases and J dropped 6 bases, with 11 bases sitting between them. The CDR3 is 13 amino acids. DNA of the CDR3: TGTGCCACCAGCCTCCCGGCCCGAAACATTCAGTACTTC. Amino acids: CATSLPARNIQYF.

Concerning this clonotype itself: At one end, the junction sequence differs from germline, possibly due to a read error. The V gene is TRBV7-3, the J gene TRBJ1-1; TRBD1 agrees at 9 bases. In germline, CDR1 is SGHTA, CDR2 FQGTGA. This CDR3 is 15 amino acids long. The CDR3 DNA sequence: TGTGCCAGCAGCTTACACAGGGGGCCCGCCACTGAAGCTTCCTTT. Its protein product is CASSLHRGPATEASF.

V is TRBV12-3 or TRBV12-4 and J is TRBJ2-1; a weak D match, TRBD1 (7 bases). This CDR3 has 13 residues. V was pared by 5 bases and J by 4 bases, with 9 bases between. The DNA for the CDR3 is TGTGCCAGCAGTCCAGGGGGGTACAATGAGCAGTTCTTC. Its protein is CASSPGGYNEQFF.

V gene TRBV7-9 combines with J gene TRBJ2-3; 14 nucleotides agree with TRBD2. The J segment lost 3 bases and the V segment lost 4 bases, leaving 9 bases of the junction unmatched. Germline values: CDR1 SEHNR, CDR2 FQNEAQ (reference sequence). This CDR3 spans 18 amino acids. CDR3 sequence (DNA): TGTGCCAGCAGCTCGGGACTAGCGGGAGCCGGAACGACAGATACGCAGTATTTT. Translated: CASSSGLAGAGTTDTQYF. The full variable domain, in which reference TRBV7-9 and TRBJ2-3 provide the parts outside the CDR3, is DTGVSQNPRHKITKRGQNVTFRCDPISEHNRLYWYRQTLGQGPEFLTYFQNEAQLEKSRLLSDRFSAERPKGSFSTLEIQRTEQGDSAMYLCASSSGLAGAGTTDTQYFGPGTRLTVL.

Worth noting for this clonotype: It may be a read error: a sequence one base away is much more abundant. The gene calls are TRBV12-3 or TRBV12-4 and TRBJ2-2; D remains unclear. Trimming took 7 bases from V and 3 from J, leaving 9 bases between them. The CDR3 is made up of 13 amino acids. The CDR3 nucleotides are TGTGCCAGCACCCCCTTAGACACCGGGGAGCTGTTTTTT. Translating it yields CASTPLDTGELFF.

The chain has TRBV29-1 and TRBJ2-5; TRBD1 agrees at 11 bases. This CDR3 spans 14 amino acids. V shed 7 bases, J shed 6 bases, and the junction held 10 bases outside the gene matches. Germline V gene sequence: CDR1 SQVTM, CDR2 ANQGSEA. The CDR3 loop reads CSGKDRGREKTQYF. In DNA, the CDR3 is TGCAGCGGGAAGGACAGGGGGCGCGAGAAGACCCAGTACTTC.

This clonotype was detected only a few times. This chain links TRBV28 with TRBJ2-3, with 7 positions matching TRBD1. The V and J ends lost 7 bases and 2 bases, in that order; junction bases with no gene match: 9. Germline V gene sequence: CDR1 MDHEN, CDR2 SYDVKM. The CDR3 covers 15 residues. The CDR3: CASIVGGQATDTQYF. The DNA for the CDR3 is TGTGCCAGCATAGTTGGCGGACAGGCCACAGATACGCAGTATTTT.

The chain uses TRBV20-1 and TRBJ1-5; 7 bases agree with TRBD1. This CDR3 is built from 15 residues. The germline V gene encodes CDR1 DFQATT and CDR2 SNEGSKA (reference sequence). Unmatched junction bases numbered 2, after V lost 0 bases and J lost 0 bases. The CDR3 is CSARDTGDSNQPQHF. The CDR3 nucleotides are TGCAGTGCTAGAGATACAGGGGATAGCAATCAGCCCCAGCATTTT.

The CDR3 here is CASSFRQPGQNSPLHF. Here the CDR3 DNA reads TGCGCCAGCAGCTTCAGGCAGCCCGGCCAAAATTCACCCCTCCACTTT. The chain joins TRBV5-1 to TRBJ1-6, with D unresolved. V lost 2 bases and J 7 bases, leaving 16 bases between the germline ends. The CDR3 covers 16 residues. The germline V gene has CDR1 SGHRS and CDR2 YFSETQ.

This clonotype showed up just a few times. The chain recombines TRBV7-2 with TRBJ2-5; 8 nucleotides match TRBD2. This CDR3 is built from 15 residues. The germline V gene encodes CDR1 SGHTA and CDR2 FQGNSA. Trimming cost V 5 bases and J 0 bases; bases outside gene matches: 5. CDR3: CASSLVAGYQETQYF. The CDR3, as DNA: TGTGCCAGCAGCCTCGTAGCGGGGTACCAAGAGACCCAGTACTTC.

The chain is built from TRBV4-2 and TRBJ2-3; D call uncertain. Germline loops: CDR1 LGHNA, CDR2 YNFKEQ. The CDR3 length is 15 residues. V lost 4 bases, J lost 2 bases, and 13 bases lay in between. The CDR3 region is CASSPIHRDTDTQYF. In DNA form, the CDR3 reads TGTGCCAGCAGCCCTATTCACAGAGACACAGATACGCAGTATTTT.

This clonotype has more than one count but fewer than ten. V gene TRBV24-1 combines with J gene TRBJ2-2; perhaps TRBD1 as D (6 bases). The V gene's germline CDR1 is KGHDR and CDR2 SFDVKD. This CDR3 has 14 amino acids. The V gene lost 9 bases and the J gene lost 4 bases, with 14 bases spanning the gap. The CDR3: CATRSPRGTGELFF. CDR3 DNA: TGTGCCACCCGATCTCCCAGGGGCACCGGGGAGCTGTTTTTT.

As DNA, the CDR3 is TGCAGTGCTTTCAACAGGGGGTCTTCCTACAATGAGCAGTTCTTC. Amino acid sequence: CSAFNRGSSYNEQFF. V and J are TRBV20-1 and TRBJ2-1; TRBD1 matches 8 bases. This CDR3 contains 15 residues. The germline V gene encodes CDR1 DFQATT and CDR2 SNEGSKA (reference sequence). V shed 5 bases and J 1 base; nucleotides not matched to a gene: 7.

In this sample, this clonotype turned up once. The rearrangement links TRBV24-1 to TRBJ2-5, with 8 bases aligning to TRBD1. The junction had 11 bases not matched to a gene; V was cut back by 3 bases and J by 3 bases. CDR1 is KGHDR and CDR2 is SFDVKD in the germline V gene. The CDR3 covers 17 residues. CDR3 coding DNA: TGTGCCACCAGTGATCCCTCGGACAGGGTCGGAAAAGAGACCCAGTACTTC. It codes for CATSDPSDRVGKETQYF.

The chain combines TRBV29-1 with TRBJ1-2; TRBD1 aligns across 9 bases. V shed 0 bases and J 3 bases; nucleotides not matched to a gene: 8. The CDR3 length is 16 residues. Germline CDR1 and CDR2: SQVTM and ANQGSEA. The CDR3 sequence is CSVEDRGGTGYYGYTF. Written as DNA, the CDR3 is TGCAGCGTTGAAGATCGCGGCGGGACAGGGTACTATGGCTACACCTTC.

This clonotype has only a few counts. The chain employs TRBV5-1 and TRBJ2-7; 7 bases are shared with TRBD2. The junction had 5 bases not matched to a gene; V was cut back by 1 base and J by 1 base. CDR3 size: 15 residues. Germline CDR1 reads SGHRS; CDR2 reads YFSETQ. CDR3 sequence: CASSLLGGPSYEQYF. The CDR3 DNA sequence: TGCGCCAGCAGCTTGTTGGGAGGGCCTTCCTACGAGCAGTACTTC.

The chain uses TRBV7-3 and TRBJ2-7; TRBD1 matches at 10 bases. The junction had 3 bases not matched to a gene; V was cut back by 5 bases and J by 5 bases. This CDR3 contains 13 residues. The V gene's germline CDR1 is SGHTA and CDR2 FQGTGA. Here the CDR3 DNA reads TGTGCCAGCAGCCCCGGGACAGGGGACGAGCAGTACTTC. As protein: CASSPGTGDEQYF.

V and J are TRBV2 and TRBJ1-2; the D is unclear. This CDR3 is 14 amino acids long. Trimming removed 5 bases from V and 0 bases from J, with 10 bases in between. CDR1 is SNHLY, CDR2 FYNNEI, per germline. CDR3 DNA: TGTGCCAGCAGTCCGGAAAGACCTAACTATGGCTACACCTTC. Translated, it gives CASSPERPNYGYTF.

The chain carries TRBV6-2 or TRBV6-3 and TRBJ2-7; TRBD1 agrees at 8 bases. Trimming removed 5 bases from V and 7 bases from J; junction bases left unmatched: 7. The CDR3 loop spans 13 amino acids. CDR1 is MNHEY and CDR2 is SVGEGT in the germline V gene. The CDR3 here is CASSRTGIKEQYF. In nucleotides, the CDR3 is TGTGCCAGCAGTCGGACAGGGATCAAGGAGCAGTACTTC.

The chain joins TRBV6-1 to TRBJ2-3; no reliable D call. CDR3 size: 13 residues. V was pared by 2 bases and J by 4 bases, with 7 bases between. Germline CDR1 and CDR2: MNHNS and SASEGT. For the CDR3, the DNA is TGTGCCAGCAGTGAATTACGGGCAGATACGCAGTATTTT. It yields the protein CASSELRADTQYF.

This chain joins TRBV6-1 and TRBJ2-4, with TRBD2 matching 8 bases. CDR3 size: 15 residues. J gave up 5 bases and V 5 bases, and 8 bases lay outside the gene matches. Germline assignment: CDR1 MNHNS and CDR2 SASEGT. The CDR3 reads CASSRGGTVQNIQYF. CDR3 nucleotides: TGTGCCAGCAGTCGCGGGGGGACGGTACAAAACATTCAGTACTTC.

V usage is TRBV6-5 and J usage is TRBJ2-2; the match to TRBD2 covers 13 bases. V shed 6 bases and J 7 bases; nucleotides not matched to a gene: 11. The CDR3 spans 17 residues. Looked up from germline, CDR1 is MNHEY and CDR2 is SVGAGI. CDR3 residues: CASSLLGLAGRGGELFF. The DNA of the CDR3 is TGTGCCAGCAGCCTCCTGGGACTAGCGGGACGGGGCGGGGAGCTGTTTTTT.

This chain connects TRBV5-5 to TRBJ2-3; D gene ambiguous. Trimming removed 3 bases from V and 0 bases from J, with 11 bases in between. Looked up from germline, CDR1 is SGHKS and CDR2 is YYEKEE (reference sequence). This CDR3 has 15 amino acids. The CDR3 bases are TGTGCCAGCAGCTCAAGTATTCTTAGCACAGATACGCAGTATTTT. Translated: CASSSSILSTDTQYF.

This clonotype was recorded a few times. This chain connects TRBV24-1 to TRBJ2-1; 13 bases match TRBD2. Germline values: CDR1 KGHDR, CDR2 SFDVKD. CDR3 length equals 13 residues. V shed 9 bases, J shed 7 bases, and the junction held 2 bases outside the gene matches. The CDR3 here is CATGTSGINEQFF. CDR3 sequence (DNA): TGTGCCACCGGGACTAGCGGGATAAATGAGCAGTTCTTC.